A selection of T cell receptor beta chains follows, all from one sample in a study of blood T cell repertoires in COVID-19. The repertoire was sequenced with immunoSEQ multiplex PCR; TCRdb's copy has only in-frame clones and lacks some. The sample lists approximately 100,000 clones, 90% to 95% occurring once. Sequenced input: peripheral blood. Receptors were obtained from a man aged 60-69 years with acute or convalescent COVID-19. The CDR3 runs from the conserved cysteine through the conserved F or W. Each record gives: clone size, J gene, D gene, CDR3 length, V gene, CDR3 protein, CDR3 DNA. D genes are given only for firm matches. Some rows mark clone size as missing; the rest say once, few, many or name a class of expanded clone.

clone_size: NA; j_call: TRBJ1-5; d_call: NA; cdr3_length: 12; v_call: TRBV2; cdr3_aa: CASSAGAQPQHF; cdr3_nt: TGTGCCAGCAGTGCAGGGGCTCAGCCCCAGCATTTT
clone_size: NA; j_call: TRBJ2-6; d_call: NA; cdr3_length: 15; v_call: TRBV6-5; cdr3_aa: CASSLGASGANVLTF; cdr3_nt: TGTGCCAGCAGCTTGGGCGCGTCCGGGGCCAACGTCCTGACTTTC
clone_size: once; j_call: TRBJ2-1; d_call: TRBD2; cdr3_length: 18; v_call: TRBV4-2; cdr3_aa: CASSQEVPPGEGYNEQFF; cdr3_nt: TGTGCCAGCAGCCAAGAGGTCCCACCCGGGGAGGGGTACAATGAGCAGTTCTTC
clone_size: few; j_call: TRBJ2-7; d_call: NA; cdr3_length: 13; v_call: TRBV10-1; cdr3_aa: CASSESGTYEQYF; cdr3_nt: TGCGCCAGCAGTGAGTCGGGCACCTACGAGCAGTACTTC
clone_size: NA; j_call: TRBJ2-2; d_call: NA; cdr3_length: 21; v_call: TRBV7-6; cdr3_aa: CASSLDPPGIARREDTGELFF; cdr3_nt: TGTGCCAGCAGCTTAGATCCCCCGGGGATAGCACGAAGAGAGGACACCGGGGAGCTGTTTTTT
clone_size: NA; j_call: TRBJ2-1; d_call: TRBD1; cdr3_length: 15; v_call: TRBV5-1; cdr3_aa: CASKSHRGSHNEQFF; cdr3_nt: TGCGCCAGCAAAAGCCACAGGGGTTCCCACAATGAGCAGTTCTTC
clone_size: NA; j_call: TRBJ1-2; d_call: TRBD1; cdr3_length: 15; v_call: TRBV6-1; cdr3_aa: CASSEADREWNGYTF; cdr3_nt: TGTGCCAGCAGTGAAGCCGACAGGGAGTGGAACGGCTACACCTTC
clone_size: NA; j_call: TRBJ2-4; d_call: NA; cdr3_length: 15; v_call: TRBV27; cdr3_aa: CASRTGAGSKNIQYF; cdr3_nt: TGTGCCAGCCGGACCGGGGCGGGAAGCAAAAACATTCAGTACTTC
clone_size: NA; j_call: TRBJ2-1; d_call: NA; cdr3_length: 13; v_call: TRBV6-4; cdr3_aa: CASSDRRGDEQFF; cdr3_nt: TGTGCCAGCAGTGATAGAAGGGGCGATGAGCAGTTCTTC
clone_size: NA; j_call: TRBJ2-7; d_call: TRBD2; cdr3_length: 15; v_call: TRBV19; cdr3_aa: CASSDLSGDYYEQYF; cdr3_nt: TGTGCCAGTAGCGACCTTAGCGGGGACTACTACGAGCAGTACTTC
clone_size: NA; j_call: TRBJ1-2; d_call: TRBD1; cdr3_length: 14; v_call: TRBV19; cdr3_aa: CASGTGAPNYGYTF; cdr3_nt: TGTGCCAGTGGGACAGGCGCCCCCAACTATGGCTACACCTTC